This T cell receptor (beta chain) is from a study of control samples from healthy donors and cancer patients (dated by TCRdb to 2019 to 2021). According to the germline V gene (reference sequence), CDR1 reads DFQATT and CDR2 reads SNEGSKA. V and J are truncated by 1 base and 4 bases respectively, leaving an intervening sequence of 4 bases. Taken from cysteine to phenylalanine, the CDR3 has 11 residues. Here the CDR3 DNA is all that survives: 33 bases in frame from base 1. In regard to this clone: The antigen it recognizes is unknown. The sample holds no much larger clone one base away, and base qualities are not on file.

Library preparation was by the immunoSEQ multiplex PCR assay. In its TCRdb copy, this immuneACCESS table keeps in-frame sequences only and misses some clones. Where compared with another copy, unresolved V genes explain less than half of these, and the others have no known cause. The sample includes some 70,000 clones, with approximately 86% observed a single time. The ten largest make up 15% to 19% of the sample. The source is a man between 60 and 75 years old in good health. Sequencing was performed on blood. This chain joins TRBV20-1 to TRBJ1-2; no D gene is confidently identified. The CDR3 here reads CSARVGYGYTF. The nucleotide sequence is given as TGCAGTGCTAGAGTTGGCTATGGCTACACCTTC.